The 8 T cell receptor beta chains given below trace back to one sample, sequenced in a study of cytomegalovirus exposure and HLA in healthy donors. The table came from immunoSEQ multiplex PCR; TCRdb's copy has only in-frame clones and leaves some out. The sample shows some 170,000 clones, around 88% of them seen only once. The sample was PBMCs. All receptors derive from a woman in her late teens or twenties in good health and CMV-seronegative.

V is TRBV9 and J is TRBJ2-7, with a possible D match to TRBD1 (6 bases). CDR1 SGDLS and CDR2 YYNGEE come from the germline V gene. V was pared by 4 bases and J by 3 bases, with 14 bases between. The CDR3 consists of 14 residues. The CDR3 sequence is CASSPRDTYYEQYF. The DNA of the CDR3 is TGTGCCAGCAGCCCTCGGGACACATACTACGAGCAGTACTTC.

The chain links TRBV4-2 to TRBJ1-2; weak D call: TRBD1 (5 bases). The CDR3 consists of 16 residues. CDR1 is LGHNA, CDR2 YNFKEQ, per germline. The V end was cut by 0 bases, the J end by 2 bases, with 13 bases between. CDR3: CASSQEHTGGNYGYTF. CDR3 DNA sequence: TGTGCCAGCAGCCAAGAACATACTGGGGGGAACTATGGCTACACCTTC.

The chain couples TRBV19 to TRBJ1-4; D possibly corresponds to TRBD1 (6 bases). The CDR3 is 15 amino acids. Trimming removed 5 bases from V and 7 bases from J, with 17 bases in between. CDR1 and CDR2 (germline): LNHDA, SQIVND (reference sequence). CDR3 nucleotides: TGTGCCAGTAGTCCCGTGGACAGAAAAACTGAAAAACTGTTTTTT. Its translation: CASSPVDRKTEKLFF.

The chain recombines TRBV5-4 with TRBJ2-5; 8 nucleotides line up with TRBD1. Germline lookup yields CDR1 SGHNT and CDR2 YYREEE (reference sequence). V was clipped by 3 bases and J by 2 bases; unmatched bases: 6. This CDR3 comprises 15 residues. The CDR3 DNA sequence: TGTGCCAGCAGCTCACGACAGGGGATGCAAGAGACCCAGTACTTC. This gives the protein CASSSRQGMQETQYF.

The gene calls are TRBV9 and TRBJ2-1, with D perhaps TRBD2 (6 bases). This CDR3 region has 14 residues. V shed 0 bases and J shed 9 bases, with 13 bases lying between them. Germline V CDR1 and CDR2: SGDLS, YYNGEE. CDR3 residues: CASSVATWGGEQFF. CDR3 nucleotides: TGTGCCAGCAGCGTAGCGACTTGGGGAGGTGAGCAGTTCTTC.

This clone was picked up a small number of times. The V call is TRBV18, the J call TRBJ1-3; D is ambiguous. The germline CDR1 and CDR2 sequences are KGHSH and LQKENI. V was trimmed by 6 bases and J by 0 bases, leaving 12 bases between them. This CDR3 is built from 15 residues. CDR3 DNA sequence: TGTGCCAGCTCCCCCGAGTACAGCTCTGGAAACACCATATATTTT. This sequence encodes CASSPEYSSGNTIYF.

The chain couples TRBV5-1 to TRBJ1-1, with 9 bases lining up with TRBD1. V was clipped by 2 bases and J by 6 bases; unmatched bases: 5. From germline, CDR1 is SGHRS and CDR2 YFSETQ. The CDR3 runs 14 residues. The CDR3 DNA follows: TGCGCCAGCAGCTTTGGGGACAGGGACTCTGAAGCTTTCTTT. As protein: CASSFGDRDSEAFF.

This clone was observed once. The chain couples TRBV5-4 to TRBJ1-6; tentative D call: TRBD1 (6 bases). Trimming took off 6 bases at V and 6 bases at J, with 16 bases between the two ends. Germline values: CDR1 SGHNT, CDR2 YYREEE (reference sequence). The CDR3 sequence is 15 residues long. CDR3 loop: CASTLMGQSNSPLHF. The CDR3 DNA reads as TGTGCCAGCACCCTGATGGGACAAAGTAATTCACCCCTCCACTTT.